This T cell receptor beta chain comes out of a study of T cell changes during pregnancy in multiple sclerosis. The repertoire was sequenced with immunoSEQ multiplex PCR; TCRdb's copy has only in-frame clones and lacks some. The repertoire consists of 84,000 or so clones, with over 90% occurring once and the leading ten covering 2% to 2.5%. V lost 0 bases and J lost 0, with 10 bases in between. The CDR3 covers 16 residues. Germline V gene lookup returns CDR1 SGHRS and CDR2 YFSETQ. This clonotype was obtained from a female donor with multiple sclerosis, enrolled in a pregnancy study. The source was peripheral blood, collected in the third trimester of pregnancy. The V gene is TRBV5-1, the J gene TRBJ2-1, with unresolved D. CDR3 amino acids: CASSLEPASSYNEQFF. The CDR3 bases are TGCGCCAGCAGCTTGGAGCCTGCGAGCTCCTACAATGAGCAGTTCTTC.